The sequence of this T cell receptor (beta chain) was determined in a study of radiotherapy plus CTLA-4 blockade in lung cancer. Findings and caveats of the study: An expansion of tumor-derived TCR clones occurred in blood after radiotherapy plus ipilimumab.

On this clone itself: Its target is not known.

The data were produced by immunoSEQ multiplex PCR, yet TCRdb's version contains in-frame clones alone and is incomplete. Among tens of thousands of clones listed, roughly 84% were seen once. The V and J ends lost 5 bases and 4 bases respectively, with 22 bases between them. Germline CDR1 reads SGHTS; CDR2 reads YDEGEE. CDR3 length equals 17 residues. V and J are TRBV5-8 and TRBJ1-5, with D tentatively TRBD1 (5 bases). Sequencing was performed on peripheral blood, taken from a patient treated with radiotherapy plus ipilimumab. This TCR derives from a human donor with non-small cell lung cancer whose response to radiotherapy plus ipilimumab could not be evaluated. CDR3 nucleotides: TGTGCCAGCAGTCCCTTTGGCGGGGCGAAGAATAATCAGCCCCAGCATTTT. Translation gives CASSPFGGAKNNQPQHF. The variable domain in full, with the rest retrieved from reference TRBV5-8 and TRBJ1-5, is EAGVTQSPTHLIKTRGQQATLRCSPISGHTSVYWYQQALGLGLQFLLWYDEGEERNRGNFPPRFSGRQFPNYSSELNVNALELEDSALYLCASSPFGGAKNNQPQHFGDGTRLSIL.